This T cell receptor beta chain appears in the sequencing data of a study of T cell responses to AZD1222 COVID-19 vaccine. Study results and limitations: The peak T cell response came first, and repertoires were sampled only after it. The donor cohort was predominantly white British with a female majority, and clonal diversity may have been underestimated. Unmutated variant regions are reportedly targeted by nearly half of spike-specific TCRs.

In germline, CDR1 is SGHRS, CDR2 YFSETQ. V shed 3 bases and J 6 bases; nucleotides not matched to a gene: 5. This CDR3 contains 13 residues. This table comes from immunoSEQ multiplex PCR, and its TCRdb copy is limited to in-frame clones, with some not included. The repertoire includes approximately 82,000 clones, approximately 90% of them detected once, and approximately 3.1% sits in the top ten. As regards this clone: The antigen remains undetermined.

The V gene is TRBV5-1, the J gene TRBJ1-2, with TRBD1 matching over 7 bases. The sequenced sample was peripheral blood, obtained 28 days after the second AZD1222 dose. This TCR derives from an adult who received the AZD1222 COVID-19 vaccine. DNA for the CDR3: TGCGCCAGCAGCTCGGGACAGAACCATGGCTACACCTTC. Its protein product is CASSSGQNHGYTF.